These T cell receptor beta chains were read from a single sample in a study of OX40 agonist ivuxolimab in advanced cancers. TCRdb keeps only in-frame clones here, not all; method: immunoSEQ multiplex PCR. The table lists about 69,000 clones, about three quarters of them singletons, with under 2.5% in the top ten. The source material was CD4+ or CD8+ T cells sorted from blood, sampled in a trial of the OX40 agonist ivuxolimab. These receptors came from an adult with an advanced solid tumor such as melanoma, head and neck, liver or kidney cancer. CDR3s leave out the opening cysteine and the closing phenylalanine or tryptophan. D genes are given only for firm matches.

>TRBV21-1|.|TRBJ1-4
ASSSIGGQGEKLF
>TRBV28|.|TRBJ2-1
ASTAWGSYNEQF
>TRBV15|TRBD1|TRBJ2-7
ATSRDLGDRNEQY
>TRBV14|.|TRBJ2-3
ASSQGPRNTQY
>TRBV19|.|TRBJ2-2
ASSISGVRNTGELF
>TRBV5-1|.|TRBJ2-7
ASSSLMGGPYEQY
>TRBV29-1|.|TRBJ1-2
SVEAPQAHGYT
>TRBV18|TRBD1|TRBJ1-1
ASSPDRVGNTEAF
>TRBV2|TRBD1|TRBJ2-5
ASRTGLGEETQY
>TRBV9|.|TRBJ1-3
ASSVEGSGNTIY
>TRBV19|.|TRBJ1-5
ASSIWGQPQH
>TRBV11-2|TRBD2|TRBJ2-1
ASSSETSGRSKQF
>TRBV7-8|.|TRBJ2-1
ASSLEAMQF
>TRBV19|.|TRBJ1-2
ASRLGGTYGYT
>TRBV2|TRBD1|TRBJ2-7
ASSENRGTYEQY
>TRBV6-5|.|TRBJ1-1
ASRLGRGLGTEAF
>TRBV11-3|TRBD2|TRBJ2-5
ASSREGGDAQY
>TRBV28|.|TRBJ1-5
ASSWQQNQPQH
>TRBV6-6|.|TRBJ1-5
AVWRGGNQPQH
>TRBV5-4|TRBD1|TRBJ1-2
ASSRGRDSSYGYT
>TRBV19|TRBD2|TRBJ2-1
ASSAGAVGF
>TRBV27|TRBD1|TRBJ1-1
ASSWTGDTEAF
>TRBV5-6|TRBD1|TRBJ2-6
ASSLGQGLSGANVLT
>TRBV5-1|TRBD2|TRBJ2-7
ASSLGSGGLYEQY
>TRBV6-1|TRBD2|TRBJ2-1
ASSELAGGLSDEQF
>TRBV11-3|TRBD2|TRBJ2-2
ASSLGLAGMAGELF
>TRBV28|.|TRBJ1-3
ASSLGGQWRNTIY
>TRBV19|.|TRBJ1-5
ASSMVGGNQPQH
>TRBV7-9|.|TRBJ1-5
ASSSQGWESQPQH
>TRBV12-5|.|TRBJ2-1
ASGLGARVNEQF
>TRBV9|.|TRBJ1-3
ASSAPGTTGNTIY
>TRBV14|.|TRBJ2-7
ASSSIRAGEQY
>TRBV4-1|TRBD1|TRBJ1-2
ASSQDTGTGGKVGGYT
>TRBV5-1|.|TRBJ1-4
ASSLRTENEKLF
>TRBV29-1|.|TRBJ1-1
SVENPDSRAF
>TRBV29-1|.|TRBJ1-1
SAMTSTNTEAF
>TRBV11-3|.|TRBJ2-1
ASSPAGAWGNEQF
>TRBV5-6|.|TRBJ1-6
ASSPRSSYNSPLH
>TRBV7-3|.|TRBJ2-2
ASAGIANTGELF
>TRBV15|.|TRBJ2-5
ATSVGWETQY
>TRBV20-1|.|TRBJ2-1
SADTYNEQF
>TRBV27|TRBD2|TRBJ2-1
ASSFTPRASGVGNEQF